The clone carrying this T cell receptor beta chain occurred once. These data belong to a study of T cell changes during pregnancy in multiple sclerosis. V shed 5 bases, J shed 0 bases, and the junction held 3 bases outside the gene matches. The CDR3 runs to 16 residues. Germline V lookup: CDR1 SGHTA, CDR2 FQGNSA. Sequencing was performed with immunoSEQ multiplex PCR; in TCRdb, only in-frame clones are kept and a portion is missing. In the table there are about 45,000 clones, around 93% of which are singletons. The receptor was derived from a female donor with multiple sclerosis, enrolled in a pregnancy study. The source was CD8+ T cells from peripheral blood mononuclear cells, collected in the second trimester of pregnancy. This chain joins TRBV7-2 and TRBJ2-5; TRBD2 matches at 13 bases. CDR3 region: CASSPGTSGDQETQYF. For the CDR3, the DNA is TGTGCCAGCAGCCCCGGGACTAGCGGGGACCAAGAGACCCAGTACTTC.